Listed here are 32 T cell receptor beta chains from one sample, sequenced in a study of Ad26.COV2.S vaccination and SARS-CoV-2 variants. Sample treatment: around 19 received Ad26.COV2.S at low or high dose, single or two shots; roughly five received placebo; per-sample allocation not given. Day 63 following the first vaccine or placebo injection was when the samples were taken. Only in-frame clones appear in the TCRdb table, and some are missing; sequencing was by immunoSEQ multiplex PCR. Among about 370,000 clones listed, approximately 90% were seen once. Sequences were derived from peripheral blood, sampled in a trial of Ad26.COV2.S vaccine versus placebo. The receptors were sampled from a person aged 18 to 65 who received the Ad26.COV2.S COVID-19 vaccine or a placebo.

In nucleotides, the CDR3 is TGTGCCAGCAACGACGGAGGGCTTGGGGCCAACGTCCTGACTTTC. The encoded protein is CASNDGGLGANVLTF. The J gene is TRBJ2-6, the V gene TRBV6-5, with D possibly TRBD2 on 6 matching bases. The germline CDR1 and CDR2 sequences are MNHEY and SVGAGI. This CDR3 is built from 15 residues. Trimming pared 7 bases from V and 3 bases from J, leaving 13 bases between.

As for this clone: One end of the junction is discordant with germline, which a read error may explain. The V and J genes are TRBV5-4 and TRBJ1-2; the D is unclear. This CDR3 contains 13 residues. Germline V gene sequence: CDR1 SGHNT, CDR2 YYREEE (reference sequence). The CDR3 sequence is CASRLDGNYGYTF. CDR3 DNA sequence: TGTGCCAGCAGGTTGGACGGTAACTATGGCTACACCTTC.

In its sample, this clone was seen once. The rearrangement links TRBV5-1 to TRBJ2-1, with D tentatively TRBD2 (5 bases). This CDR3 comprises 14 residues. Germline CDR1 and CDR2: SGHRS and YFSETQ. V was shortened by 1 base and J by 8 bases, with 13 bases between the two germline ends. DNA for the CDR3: TGCGCCAGCAGCTTGAATCCGGGGATGGATGAGCAGTTCTTC. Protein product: CASSLNPGMDEQFF.

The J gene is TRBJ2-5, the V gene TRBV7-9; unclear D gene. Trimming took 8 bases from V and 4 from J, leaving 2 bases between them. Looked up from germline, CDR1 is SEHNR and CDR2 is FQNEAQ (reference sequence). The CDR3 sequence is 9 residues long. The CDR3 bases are TGTGCCAGCGGAGAGACCCAGTACTTC. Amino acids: CASGETQYF.

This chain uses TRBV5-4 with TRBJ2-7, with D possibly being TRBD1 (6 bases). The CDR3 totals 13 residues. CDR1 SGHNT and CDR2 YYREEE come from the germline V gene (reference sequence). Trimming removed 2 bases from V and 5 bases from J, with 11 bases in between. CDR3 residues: CASSLQGIDEQYF. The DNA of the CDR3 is TGTGCCAGCAGCTTACAGGGTATCGACGAGCAGTACTTC. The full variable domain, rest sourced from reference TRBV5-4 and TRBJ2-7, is ETGVTQSPTHLIKTRGQQVTLRCSSQSGHNTVSWYQQALGQGPQFIFQYYREEENGRGNFPPRFSGLQFPNYSSELNVNALELDDSALYLCASSLQGIDEQYFGPGTRLTVT.

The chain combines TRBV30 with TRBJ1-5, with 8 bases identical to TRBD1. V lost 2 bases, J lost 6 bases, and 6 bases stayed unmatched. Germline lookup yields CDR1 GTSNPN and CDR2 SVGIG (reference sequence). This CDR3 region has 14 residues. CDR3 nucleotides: TGTGCCTGGAGTCGGGCAGGGGGCCCTCAGCCCCAGCATTTT. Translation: CAWSRAGGPQPQHF.

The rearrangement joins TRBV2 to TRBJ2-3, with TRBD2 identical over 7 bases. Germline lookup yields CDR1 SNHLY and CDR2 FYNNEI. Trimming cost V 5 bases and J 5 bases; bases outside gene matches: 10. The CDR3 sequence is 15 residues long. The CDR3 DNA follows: TGTGCCAGCAGTAGGGAGGGGCCCCCGGGAGATACGCAGTATTTT. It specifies CASSREGPPGDTQYF.

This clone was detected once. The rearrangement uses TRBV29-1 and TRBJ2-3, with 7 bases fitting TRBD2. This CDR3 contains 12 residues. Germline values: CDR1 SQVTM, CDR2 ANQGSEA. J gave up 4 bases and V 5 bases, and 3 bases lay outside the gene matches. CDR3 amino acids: CSVWTRADTQYF. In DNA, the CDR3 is TGCAGCGTTTGGACTAGGGCAGATACGCAGTATTTT.

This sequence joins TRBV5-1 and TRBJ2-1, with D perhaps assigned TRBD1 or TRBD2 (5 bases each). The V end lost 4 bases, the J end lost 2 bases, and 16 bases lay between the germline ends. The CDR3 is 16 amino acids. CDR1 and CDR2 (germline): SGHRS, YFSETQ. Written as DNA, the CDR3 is TGCGCCAGCAGCCTAGGGACGGTATCTGCCTACAATGAGCAGTTCTTC. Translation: CASSLGTVSAYNEQFF. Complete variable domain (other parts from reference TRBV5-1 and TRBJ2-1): KAGVTQTPRYLIKTRGQQVTLSCSPISGHRSVSWYQQTPGQGLQFLFEYFSETQRNKGNFPGRFSGRQFSNSRSEMNVSTLELGDSALYLCASSLGTVSAYNEQFFGPGTRLTVL.

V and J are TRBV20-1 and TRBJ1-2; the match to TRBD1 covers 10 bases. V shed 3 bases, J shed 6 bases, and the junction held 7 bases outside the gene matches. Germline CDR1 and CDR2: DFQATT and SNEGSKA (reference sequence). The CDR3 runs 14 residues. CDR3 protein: CSASSGQGTNGYTF. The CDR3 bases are TGCAGTGCTAGTTCGGGACAGGGGACGAATGGCTACACCTTC.

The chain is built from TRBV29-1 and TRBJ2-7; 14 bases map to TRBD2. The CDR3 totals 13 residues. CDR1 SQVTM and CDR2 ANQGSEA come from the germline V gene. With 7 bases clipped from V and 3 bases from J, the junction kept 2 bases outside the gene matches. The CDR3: CSAGTSGSYEQYF. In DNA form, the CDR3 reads TGCAGCGCCGGGACTAGCGGGAGCTACGAGCAGTACTTC.

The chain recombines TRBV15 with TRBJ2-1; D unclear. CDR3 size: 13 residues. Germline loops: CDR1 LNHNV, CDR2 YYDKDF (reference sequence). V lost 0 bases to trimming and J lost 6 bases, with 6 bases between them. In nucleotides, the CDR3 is TGTGCCACCAGCAGAGATCGGGCCAATGAGCAGTTCTTC. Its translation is CATSRDRANEQFF.

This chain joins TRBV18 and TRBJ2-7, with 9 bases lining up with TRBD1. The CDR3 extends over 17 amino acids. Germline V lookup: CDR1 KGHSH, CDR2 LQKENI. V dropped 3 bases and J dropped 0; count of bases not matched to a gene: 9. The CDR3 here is CASSPLTGGSSSYEQYF. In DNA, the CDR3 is TGTGCCAGCTCACCCCTAACAGGGGGCTCGAGCTCCTACGAGCAGTACTTC.

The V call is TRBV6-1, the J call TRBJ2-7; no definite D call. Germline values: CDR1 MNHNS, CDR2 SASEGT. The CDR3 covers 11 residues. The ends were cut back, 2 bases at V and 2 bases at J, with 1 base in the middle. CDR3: CASSEPYEQYF. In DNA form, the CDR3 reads TGTGCCAGCAGTGAACCCTACGAGCAGTACTTC.

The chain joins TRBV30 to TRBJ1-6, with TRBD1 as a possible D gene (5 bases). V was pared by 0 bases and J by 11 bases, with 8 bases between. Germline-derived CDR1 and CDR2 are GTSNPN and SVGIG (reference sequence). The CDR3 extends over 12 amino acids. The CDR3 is CAWSVQGPPLHF. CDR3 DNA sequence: TGTGCCTGGAGTGTCCAGGGTCCACCCCTCCACTTT.

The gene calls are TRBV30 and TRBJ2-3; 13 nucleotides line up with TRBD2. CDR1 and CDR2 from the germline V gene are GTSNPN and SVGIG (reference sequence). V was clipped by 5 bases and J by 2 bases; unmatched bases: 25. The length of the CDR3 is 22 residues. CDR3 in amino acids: CAWAGTLTSGRDKLGLTDTQYF. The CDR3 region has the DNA TGTGCCTGGGCCGGGACGTTAACTAGCGGGAGGGATAAACTCGGACTCACAGATACGCAGTATTTT.

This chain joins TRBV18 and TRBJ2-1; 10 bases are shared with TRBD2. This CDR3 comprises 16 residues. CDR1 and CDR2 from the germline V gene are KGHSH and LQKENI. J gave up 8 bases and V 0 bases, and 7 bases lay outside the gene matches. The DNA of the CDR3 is TGTGCCAGCTCACCACCAAGCGGGAGGGCCAGATATGAGCAGTTCTTC. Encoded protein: CASSPPSGRARYEQFF.

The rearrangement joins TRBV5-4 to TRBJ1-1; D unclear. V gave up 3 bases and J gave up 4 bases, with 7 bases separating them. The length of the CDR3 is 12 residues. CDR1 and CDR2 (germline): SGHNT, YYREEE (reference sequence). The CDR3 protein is CASSSAATEAFF. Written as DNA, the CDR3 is TGTGCCAGCAGCTCAGCGGCCACTGAAGCTTTCTTT. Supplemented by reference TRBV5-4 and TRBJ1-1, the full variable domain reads ETGVTQSPTHLIKTRGQQVTLRCSSQSGHNTVSWYQQALGQGPQFIFQYYREEENGRGNFPPRFSGLQFPNYSSELNVNALELDDSALYLCASSSAATEAFFGQGTRLTVV.

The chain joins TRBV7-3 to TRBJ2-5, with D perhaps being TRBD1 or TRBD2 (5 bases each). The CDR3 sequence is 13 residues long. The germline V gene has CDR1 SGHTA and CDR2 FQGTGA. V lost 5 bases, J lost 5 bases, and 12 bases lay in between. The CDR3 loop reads CASSPLRGETQYF. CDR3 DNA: TGTGCCAGCAGCCCCCTCCGGGGCGAGACCCAGTACTTC.

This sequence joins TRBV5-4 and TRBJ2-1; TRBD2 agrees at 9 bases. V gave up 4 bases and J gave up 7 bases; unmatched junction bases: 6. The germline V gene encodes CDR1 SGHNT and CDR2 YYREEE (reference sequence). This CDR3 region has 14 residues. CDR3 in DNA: TGTGCCAGCAGCGCGGGACTAGCTCATAATGAGCAGTTCTTC. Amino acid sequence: CASSAGLAHNEQFF.

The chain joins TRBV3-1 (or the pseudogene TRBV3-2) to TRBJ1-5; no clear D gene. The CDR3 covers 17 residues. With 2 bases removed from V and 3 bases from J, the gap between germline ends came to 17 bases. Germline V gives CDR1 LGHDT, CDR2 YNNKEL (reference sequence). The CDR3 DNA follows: TGTGCCAGCAGCCAATACGTAGCGGGAGCGAACAATCAGCCCCAGCATTTT. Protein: CASSQYVAGANNQPQHF.

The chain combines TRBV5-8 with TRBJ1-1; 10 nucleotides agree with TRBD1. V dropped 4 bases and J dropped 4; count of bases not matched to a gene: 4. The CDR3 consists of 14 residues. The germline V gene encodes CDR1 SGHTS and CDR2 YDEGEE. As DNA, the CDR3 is TGTGCCAGCAGCAGGGACAGGGGCGCCACTGAAGCTTTCTTT. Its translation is CASSRDRGATEAFF.

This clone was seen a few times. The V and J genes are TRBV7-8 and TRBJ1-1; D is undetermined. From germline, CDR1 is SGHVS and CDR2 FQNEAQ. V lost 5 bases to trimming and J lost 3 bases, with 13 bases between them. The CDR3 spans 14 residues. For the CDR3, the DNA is TGTGCCAGCAGCCCTGGCGTTTCGGACACTGAAGCTTTCTTT. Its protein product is CASSPGVSDTEAFF.

This CDR3 is CASRTSRAQPQHF. In nucleotides, the CDR3 is TGTGCCAGCAGGACAAGTCGTGCCCAGCCCCAGCATTTT. V is TRBV2 and J is TRBJ1-5; D ambiguous. V was clipped by 6 bases and J by 7 bases, with 13 bases between them. The CDR3 loop spans 13 amino acids. Germline V gene sequence: CDR1 SNHLY, CDR2 FYNNEI.

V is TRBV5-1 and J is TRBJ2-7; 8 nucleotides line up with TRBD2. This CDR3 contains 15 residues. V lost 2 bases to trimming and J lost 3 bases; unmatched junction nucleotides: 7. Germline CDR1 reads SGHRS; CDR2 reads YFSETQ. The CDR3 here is CASSFLAGTFYEQYF. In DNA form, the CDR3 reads TGCGCCAGCAGCTTTTTAGCGGGGACATTCTACGAGCAGTACTTC.

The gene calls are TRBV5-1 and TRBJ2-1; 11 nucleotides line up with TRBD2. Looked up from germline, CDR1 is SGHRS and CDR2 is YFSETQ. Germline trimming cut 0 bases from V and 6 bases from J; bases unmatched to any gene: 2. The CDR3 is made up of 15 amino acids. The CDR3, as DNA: TGCGCCAGCAGCTTGGGACTAGCGGGAACCAATGAGCAGTTCTTC. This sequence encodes CASSLGLAGTNEQFF.

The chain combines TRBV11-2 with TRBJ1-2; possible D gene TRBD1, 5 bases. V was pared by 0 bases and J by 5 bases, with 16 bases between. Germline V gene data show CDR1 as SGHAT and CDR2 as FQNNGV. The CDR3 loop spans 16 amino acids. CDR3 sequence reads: CASSLDRGTAQYGYTF. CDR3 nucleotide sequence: TGTGCCAGCAGCTTAGATCGAGGGACGGCGCAATATGGCTACACCTTC.

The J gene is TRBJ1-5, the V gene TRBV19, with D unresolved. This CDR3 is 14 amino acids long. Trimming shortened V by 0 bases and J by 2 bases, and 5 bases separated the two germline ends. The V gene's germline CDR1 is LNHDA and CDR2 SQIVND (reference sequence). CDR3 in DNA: TGTGCCAGTAGTATAGAATGGGGCAATCAGCCCCAGCATTTT. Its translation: CASSIEWGNQPQHF.

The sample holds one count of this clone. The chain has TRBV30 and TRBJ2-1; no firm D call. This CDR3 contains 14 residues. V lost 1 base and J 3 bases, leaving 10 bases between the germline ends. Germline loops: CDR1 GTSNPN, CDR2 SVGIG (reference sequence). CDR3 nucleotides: TGTGCCTGGAGTGGCGGTCTAGACTACAATGAGCAGTTCTTC. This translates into CAWSGGLDYNEQFF.

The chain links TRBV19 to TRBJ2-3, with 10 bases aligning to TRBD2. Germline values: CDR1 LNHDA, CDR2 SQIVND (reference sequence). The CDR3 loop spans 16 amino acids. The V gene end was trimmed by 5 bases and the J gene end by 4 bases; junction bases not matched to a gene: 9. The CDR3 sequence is CASSSSSGRWSDTQYF. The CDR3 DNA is TGTGCCAGTAGTTCATCTAGCGGGAGATGGTCAGATACGCAGTATTTT.

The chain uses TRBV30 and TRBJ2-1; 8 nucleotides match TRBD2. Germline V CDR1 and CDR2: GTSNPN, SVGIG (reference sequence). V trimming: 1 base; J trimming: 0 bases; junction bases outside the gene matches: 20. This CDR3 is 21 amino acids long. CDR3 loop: CAWSGVSKLAEITSSYNEQFF. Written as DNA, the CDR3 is TGTGCCTGGAGTGGCGTATCAAAACTAGCGGAAATAACCAGCTCCTACAATGAGCAGTTCTTC.

The CDR3 region is CASADGLAGSYEQYF. The CDR3 DNA is TGCGCCAGCGCTGATGGACTAGCTGGATCCTACGAGCAGTACTTC. This chain links TRBV5-1 with TRBJ2-7, with 8 bases that match TRBD2. The CDR3 loop spans 15 amino acids. CDR1 and CDR2 from the germline V gene are SGHRS and YFSETQ. The V gene end was trimmed by 7 bases and the J gene end by 1 base; junction bases not matched to a gene: 10.